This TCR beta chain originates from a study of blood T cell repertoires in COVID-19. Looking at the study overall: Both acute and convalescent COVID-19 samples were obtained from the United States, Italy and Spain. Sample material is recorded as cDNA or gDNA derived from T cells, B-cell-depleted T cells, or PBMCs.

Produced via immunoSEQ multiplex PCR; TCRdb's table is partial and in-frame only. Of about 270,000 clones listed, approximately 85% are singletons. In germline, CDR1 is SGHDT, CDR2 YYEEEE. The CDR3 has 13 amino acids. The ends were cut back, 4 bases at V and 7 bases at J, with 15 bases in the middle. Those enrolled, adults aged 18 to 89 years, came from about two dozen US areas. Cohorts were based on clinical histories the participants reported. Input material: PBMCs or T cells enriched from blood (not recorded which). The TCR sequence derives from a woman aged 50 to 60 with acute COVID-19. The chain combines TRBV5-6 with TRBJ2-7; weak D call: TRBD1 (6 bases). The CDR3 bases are TGTGCCAGCAGCCCTCCTGACAGGCGGGAGCAGTACTTC. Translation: CASSPPDRREQYF.